A single sample is the source of the 4 T cell receptor beta chains below, sequenced in a study of blood T cell repertoires in COVID-19. Generated by immunoSEQ multiplex PCR, the TCRdb table keeps only in-frame clones and is missing some. The sample yields around 190,000 clones, 80% to 90% seen once. Sequencing input: peripheral blood. The receptors were sampled from a young man who had recovered from COVID-19.

This chain connects TRBV7-2 to TRBJ2-5; TRBD2 matches at 8 bases. The junction had 4 bases not matched to a gene; V was cut back by 3 bases and J by 4 bases. Germline loops: CDR1 SGHTA, CDR2 FQGNSA. CDR3 size: 14 residues. This CDR3 reads CASSFNLAGETQYF. The DNA for the CDR3 is TGTGCCAGCAGCTTTAATCTAGCGGGAGAGACCCAGTACTTC.

The chain has TRBV6-5 and TRBJ2-4, with 10 bases fitting TRBD2. This CDR3 contains 14 residues. V lost 11 bases, J lost 1 base, and 5 bases stayed unmatched. From germline, CDR1 is MNHEY and CDR2 SVGAGI. The DNA of the CDR3 is TGTGCCTGCTCTAGCGGGAGTGCCAAAAACATTCAGTACTTC. Translated: CACSSGSAKNIQYF.

The chain has TRBV30 and TRBJ2-5, with D possibly being TRBD2 (6 bases). This CDR3 contains 14 residues. CDR1 and CDR2 from the germline V gene are GTSNPN and SVGIG (reference sequence). Trimming pared 6 bases from V and 7 bases from J, leaving 21 bases between. DNA for the CDR3: TGTGCCTGCTTGGGCGGGAAGGGGCAGGGGACCCAGTACTTC. Amino acid sequence: CACLGGKGQGTQYF.

V usage is TRBV18 and J usage is TRBJ2-7; a possible D gene is TRBD2 (5 bases). V lost 3 bases to trimming and J lost 3 bases, with 15 bases between them. Germline assignment: CDR1 KGHSH and CDR2 LQKENI. The length of the CDR3 is 15 residues. Written as DNA, the CDR3 is TGTGCCAGCTCACCCCTTCGGGAACGAAACTACGAGCAGTACTTC. Residues: CASSPLRERNYEQYF.